Shown below are 30 T cell receptor beta chains from a single sample sequenced in a study of CD8+CD57+ T cells in acquired aplastic anemia. CDR3 and TCR beta VDJ profiling relied on a genomic DNA template. TCRdb itself ran the reads through MiXCR, one entry per CDR3 protein. The sample shows roughly 150,000 distinct CDR3 sequences, around 48% of them seen only once. The authors sequenced patients whose flow cytometry had shown CD8+CD57+ cell expansion. The sample comprised sorted CD4+, CD8+, or CD8+CD57+ T cells (not recorded which) from PBMCs. These receptors were obtained from a human donor with aplastic anemia.

This clonotype was seen many times. The chain employs TRBV7-9 and TRBJ1-6; D gene unclear. This CDR3 region has 11 residues. V lost 5 bases, J lost 9 bases, and 5 bases lay in between. The germline V gene encodes CDR1 SEHNR and CDR2 FQNEAQ (reference sequence). The CDR3: CASSEGSPLHF. CDR3 sequence (DNA): TGTGCCAGCAGCGAGGGTTCACCCCTCCACTTT.

This clonotype was observed many times. The chain has TRBV11-2 and TRBJ2-7, with TRBD2 matching 13 bases. CDR1 and CDR2 from the germline V gene are SGHAT and FQNNGV. The CDR3 runs to 16 residues. V gave up 3 bases and J gave up 6 bases; unmatched junction bases: 8. The CDR3 DNA reads as TGTGCCAGCAGCTTGTCGGGACTAGCGGGGTACTCCGAGCAGTACTTC. Its protein product is CASSLSGLAGYSEQYF.

This clonotype was observed many times. V and J are TRBV6-1 and TRBJ2-1, with D unresolved. V shed 7 bases and J shed 8 bases, with 12 bases lying between them. This CDR3 has 12 amino acids. Looked up from germline, CDR1 is MNHNS and CDR2 is SASEGT. The CDR3: CASTTNSDEQFF. Written as DNA, the CDR3 is TGTGCCAGCACCACAAACTCGGATGAGCAGTTCTTC.

The J gene is TRBJ2-5, the V gene TRBV29-1; 8 nucleotides line up with TRBD2. Trimming removed 0 bases from V and 1 base from J; junction bases left unmatched: 4. The CDR3 loop spans 15 amino acids. Germline V lookup: CDR1 SQVTM, CDR2 ANQGSEA. The CDR3 nucleotides are TGCAGCGTTGAAGATATGCTAGCGGGCCAAGAGACCCAGTACTTC. This codes for CSVEDMLAGQETQYF.

Here the CDR3 reads CASRPLAGETQYF. DNA for the CDR3: TGTGCCAGCAGACCCCTCGCGGGAGAGACCCAGTACTTC. The chain uses TRBV7-3 and TRBJ2-5; perhaps TRBD2 as D (5 bases). V was shortened by 6 bases and J by 4 bases, with 12 bases between the two germline ends. This CDR3 has 13 residues. Germline V lookup: CDR1 SGHTA, CDR2 FQGTGA.

This clonotype was seen many times. This chain uses TRBV7-8 with TRBJ1-1; 11 positions match TRBD1. CDR3 size: 16 residues. Trimming removed 3 bases from V and 3 bases from J; junction bases left unmatched: 6. Per the germline V gene, CDR1 is SGHVS and CDR2 is FQNEAQ. The CDR3 loop is CASSFLGTGGYTEAFF. DNA of the CDR3: TGTGCCAGCAGCTTTTTGGGGACAGGGGGTTACACTGAAGCTTTCTTT.

This clonotype occurred many times. The chain has TRBV20-1 and TRBJ1-3, with D possibly TRBD1 on 5 matching bases. Deletions cut 5 bases from V and 2 bases from J, with 13 bases between. Germline values: CDR1 DFQATT, CDR2 SNEGSKA (reference sequence). This CDR3 spans 14 amino acids. The CDR3 DNA is TGCAGTGCTGGGATCGGAGGGGCTGGAAACACCATATATTTT. Protein product: CSAGIGGAGNTIYF.

Many counts were recorded for this clonotype. The chain carries TRBV7-6 and TRBJ2-5; 7 bases match TRBD2. V lost 6 bases, J lost 2 bases, and 9 bases stayed unmatched. The length of the CDR3 is 15 residues. Germline CDR1 SGHVS, CDR2 FNYEAQ. CDR3 region: CASSPGPGGQETQYF. The CDR3 DNA reads as TGTGCCAGCAGTCCCGGCCCGGGAGGTCAAGAGACCCAGTACTTC.

The chain carries TRBV19 and TRBJ2-5; D gene ambiguous. The CDR3 consists of 12 residues. Germline V gives CDR1 LNHDA, CDR2 SQIVND (reference sequence). Between the trimmed V and J ends, which lost 2 bases and 4 bases, there was a span of 5 bases. The CDR3 DNA is TGTGCCAGTAGTATAAGTCCAGAGACCCAGTACTTC. Its translation: CASSISPETQYF. Full variable domain (rest looked up from reference TRBV19 and TRBJ2-5): DGGITQSPKYLFRKEGQNVTLSCEQNLNHDAMYWYRQDPGQGLRLIYYSQIVNDFQKGDIAEGYSVSREKKESFPLTVTSAQKNPTAFYLCASSISPETQYFGPGTRLLVL.

The V call is TRBV12-3 or TRBV12-4, the J call TRBJ2-1, with D tentatively TRBD1 (6 bases). Trimming took 6 bases from V and 3 from J, leaving 24 bases between them. The CDR3 length is 18 residues. The CDR3 reads CASSPIVTTGKGYNEQFF. CDR3 nucleotide sequence: TGTGCCAGCAGCCCTATTGTGACAACAGGGAAAGGCTACAATGAGCAGTTCTTC.

With respect to this clonotype: An end of the junction differs from the germline gene, which may be a read error. The chain carries TRBV5-6 and TRBJ2-1; 11 bases map to TRBD2. Per the germline V gene, CDR1 is SGHDT and CDR2 is YYEEEE. This CDR3 is 15 amino acids long. Here the CDR3 reads CASSLGLAGLNERFF. CDR3 DNA sequence: TGTGCCAGCAGCTTGGGACTAGCGGGGCTCAATGAGCGGTTCTTC.

V and J are TRBV20-1 and TRBJ1-4, with no clear D. The CDR3 spans 14 residues. V was clipped by 5 bases and J by 4 bases, with 14 bases between them. The germline CDR1 and CDR2 sequences are DFQATT and SNEGSKA (reference sequence). The DNA of the CDR3 is TGCAGTGCTCCCCGGACGCCTCTTAATGAAAAACTGTTTTTT. This encodes CSAPRTPLNEKLFF.

This clonotype occurred a few times. A read error is possible here, since a much larger clone lies one base away. J is TRBJ1-2 and V is TRBV5-5; no firm D call. The length of the CDR3 is 14 residues. Germline-derived CDR1 and CDR2 are SGHKS and YYEKEE (reference sequence). Trimming left V 2 bases short and J 5 bases short, with 13 bases between. CDR3 nucleotides: TGTGCCAGCAGCTTTGACCGGGGAACATATGGCTACACCTTC. Its protein is CASSFDRGTYGYTF.

This clonotype has at least ten counts. The gene calls are TRBV6-1 and TRBJ1-5, with a possible D match to TRBD1 (5 bases). CDR3 length: 15 amino acids. From germline, CDR1 is MNHNS and CDR2 SASEGT. V was pared by 6 bases and J by 1 base, with 13 bases between. The CDR3 reads CASRQVRESNQPQHF. CDR3 in DNA: TGTGCCAGCAGACAGGTTAGGGAAAGCAATCAGCCCCAGCATTTT.

This clonotype was counted between two and nine times. The gene calls are TRBV24-1 and TRBJ1-4; a possible D gene is TRBD1 (6 bases). Trimming took 4 bases from V and 8 from J, leaving 10 bases between them. The germline CDR1 and CDR2 sequences are KGHDR and SFDVKD. This CDR3 contains 13 residues. The CDR3 DNA is TGTGCCACCAGTGAGACCGACAGGGAAAAACTGTTTTTT. This translates into CATSETDREKLFF.

This clonotype turned up a few times. The chain links TRBV19 to TRBJ1-4, with D perhaps matching TRBD1 (5 bases). Germline CDR1 and CDR2: LNHDA and SQIVND (reference sequence). V lost 7 bases and J 2 bases, leaving 29 bases between the germline ends. This CDR3 contains 20 residues. The CDR3 DNA is TGTGCCAGTACTAATAAAAGGTGGGGGGACCCCTCTCGGACTAATGAAAAACTGTTTTTT. It specifies CASTNKRWGDPSRTNEKLFF.

This clonotype has ten or more counts. The J gene is TRBJ2-6, the V gene TRBV19; D possibly uses TRBD1 or TRBD2 (6 bases each). Trimming removed 7 bases from V and 0 bases from J, with 16 bases in between. This CDR3 is 17 amino acids long. Germline CDR1 is LNHDA and CDR2 is SQIVND (reference sequence). The CDR3 coding sequence is TGTGCCAGTAACTTTCGGGGGCCCCACTCTGGGGCCAACGTCCTGACTTTC. It yields the protein CASNFRGPHSGANVLTF.

This clonotype was observed a single time. The V and J genes are TRBV19 and TRBJ2-5; 8 nucleotides agree with TRBD1. Per the germline V gene, CDR1 is LNHDA and CDR2 is SQIVND (reference sequence). V shed 5 bases, J shed 4 bases, and the junction held 15 bases outside the gene matches. This CDR3 has 17 amino acids. CDR3 protein: CASSPYRQGPLGETQYF. In nucleotides, the CDR3 is TGTGCCAGTAGTCCCTACAGACAGGGGCCCCTGGGAGAGACCCAGTACTTC.

The chain combines TRBV7-9 with TRBJ2-5, with 14 bases identical to TRBD2. From germline, CDR1 is SEHNR and CDR2 FQNEAQ (reference sequence). The CDR3 totals 16 residues. V lost 4 bases to trimming and J lost 4 bases; unmatched junction nucleotides: 5. The CDR3 protein is CASSSYGLAGGETQYF. Written as DNA, the CDR3 is TGTGCCAGCAGCTCCTATGGACTAGCGGGAGGAGAGACCCAGTACTTC.

Notes on this clonotype: Since a much larger clone is just one base distant, this may be a read error. This chain connects TRBV11-3 to TRBJ1-3; the D gene is possibly TRBD1 (5 bases). Germline CDR1 is SGHNT and CDR2 is YENEEA. V lost 5 bases and J lost 8, with 19 bases in between. CDR3 length: 15 residues. The DNA of the CDR3 is TGTGCCAGCAGCCCTAGCGGGGGACGCGGAGACACCATATATTTT. It encodes CASSPSGGRGDTIYF.

Comments on this clonotype: The final CDR3 position lacks the conserved phenylalanine or tryptophan, pointing to a likely read error. The rearrangement links TRBV7-2 to TRBJ2-7; TRBD1 is a possible D gene (6 bases). V was cut by 5 bases and J by 1 base, with 12 bases left in between. From germline, CDR1 is SGHTA and CDR2 FQGNSA. The CDR3 is 14 amino acids. This chain's CDR3 is CASSPGARSYEQYL. As DNA, the CDR3 is TGTGCCAGCAGCCCAGGGGCGAGATCCTACGAGCAGTACCTC.

Ten or more counts support this clonotype. The rearrangement joins TRBV20-1 to TRBJ2-7, with 10 nucleotides matching TRBD2. In germline, CDR1 is DFQATT, CDR2 SNEGSKA (reference sequence). The CDR3 is 15 amino acids. Trimming at V came to 2 bases and at J to 3 bases, leaving 7 bases not matched to a gene. The CDR3 sequence: CSARPASGSDYEQYF. The CDR3 DNA follows: TGCAGTGCTAGACCAGCTAGCGGGAGCGACTACGAGCAGTACTTC.

The chain employs TRBV5-6 and TRBJ1-3; TRBD1 agrees at 9 bases. CDR3 size: 15 residues. Germline loops: CDR1 SGHDT, CDR2 YYEEEE. DNA of the CDR3: TGTGCTAGGTTCTCAGGGGACAGGGCTGGAAACACCATATATTTT. It is translated as CARFSGDRAGNTIYF.

The table lists this clonotype with many counts. The rearrangement joins TRBV19 to TRBJ1-1; D is perhaps TRBD1 (5 bases). This CDR3 is 15 amino acids long. Between the trimmed V and J ends, which lost 5 bases and 3 bases, there was a span of 16 bases. The germline V gene encodes CDR1 LNHDA and CDR2 SQIVND (reference sequence). The CDR3, as DNA: TGTGCCAGTAGTCGACAGACCGCGGAGGACACTGAAGCTTTCTTT. Its protein product is CASSRQTAEDTEAFF.

This clonotype was observed once. This sequence joins TRBV19 and TRBJ1-1; a possible D gene is TRBD1 (5 bases). The CDR3 loop spans 13 amino acids. V shed 5 bases and J shed 7 bases, with 14 bases lying between them. Per germline, CDR1 LNHDA and CDR2 SQIVND (reference sequence). The DNA for the CDR3 is TGTGCCAGTAGTGAATCGGGGGTATTTGAAGCTTTCTTT. This translates into CASSESGVFEAFF.

This clonotype appeared once. This chain uses TRBV20-1 with TRBJ1-5; TRBD1 might be the D (6 bases). Germline CDR1 and CDR2: DFQATT and SNEGSKA (reference sequence). Trimming took off 1 base at V and 4 bases at J, with 11 bases between the two ends. CDR3 length equals 14 residues. CDR3 sequence (DNA): TGCAGTGCTAGAGGGGGGGCCTGGAATCAGCCCCAGCATTTT. Protein product: CSARGGAWNQPQHF.

The rearrangement uses TRBV2 and TRBJ2-2; no firm D call. The germline V and J ends were trimmed by 4 bases and 6 bases, with 15 bases remaining between them. Germline V gene lookup returns CDR1 SNHLY and CDR2 FYNNEI. There are 15 residues in the CDR3. CDR3 sequence reads: CASSGLSGNAGELFF. CDR3 coding DNA: TGTGCCAGCAGTGGTTTGTCTGGTAACGCCGGGGAGCTGTTTTTT. The whole variable domain, filled in from reference TRBV2 and TRBJ2-2, reads EPEVTQTPSHQVTQMGQEVILRCVPISNHLYFYWYRQILGQKVEFLVSFYNNEISEKSEIFDDQFSVERPDGSNFTLKIRSTKLEDSAMYFCASSGLSGNAGELFFGEGSRLTVL.

This clonotype has ten or more counts. The chain couples TRBV5-6 to TRBJ2-5, with D unclear. Germline CDR1 and CDR2: SGHDT and YYEEEE. This CDR3 comprises 14 residues. V gave up 3 bases and J gave up 1 base, with 10 bases separating them. CDR3 loop: CASSWGRGQETQYF. The CDR3 DNA reads TGTGCCAGCAGCTGGGGTCGAGGCCAAGAGACCCAGTACTTC.

This clonotype was detected a few times. With a much larger clone just one base away, this may be a read error. The gene calls are TRBV4-2 and TRBJ2-7, with 11 positions matching TRBD2. The CDR3 has 16 amino acids. Germline values: CDR1 LGHNA, CDR2 YNFKEQ. Unmatched junction bases numbered 6, after V lost 0 bases and J lost 5 bases. The CDR3 spells CASSQDPTSGRDEQYF. The CDR3 DNA sequence: TGTGCCAGCAGCCAAGATCCCACTAGCGGGAGAGACGAGCAGTACTTC.

V is TRBV5-6 and J is TRBJ2-7; the match to TRBD2 covers 8 bases. Trimming took 9 bases from V and 2 from J; bases not matched to a gene: 10. The germline CDR1 and CDR2 sequences are SGHDT and YYEEEE. This CDR3 spans 14 amino acids. This chain's CDR3 is CATRPQGLAYEQYF. CDR3 sequence (DNA): TGTGCCACCCGACCTCAGGGACTAGCCTACGAGCAGTACTTC.